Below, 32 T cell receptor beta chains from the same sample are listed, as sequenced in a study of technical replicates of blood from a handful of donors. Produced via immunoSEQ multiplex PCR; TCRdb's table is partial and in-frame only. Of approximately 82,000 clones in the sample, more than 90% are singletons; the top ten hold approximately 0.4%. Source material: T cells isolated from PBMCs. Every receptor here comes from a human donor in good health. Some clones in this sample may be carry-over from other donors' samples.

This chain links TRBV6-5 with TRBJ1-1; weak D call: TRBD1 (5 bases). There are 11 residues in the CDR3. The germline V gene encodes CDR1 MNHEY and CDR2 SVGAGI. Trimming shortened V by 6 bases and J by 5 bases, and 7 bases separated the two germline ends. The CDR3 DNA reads TGTGCCAGCAGCGGACATACTGAAGCTTTCTTT. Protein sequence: CASSGHTEAFF.

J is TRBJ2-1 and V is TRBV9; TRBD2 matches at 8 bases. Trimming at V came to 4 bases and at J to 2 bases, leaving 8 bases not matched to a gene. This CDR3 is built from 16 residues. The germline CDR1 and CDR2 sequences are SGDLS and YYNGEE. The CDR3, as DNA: TGTGCCAGCAGCCTAAGTAGCGGGATAACCTACAATGAGCAGTTCTTC. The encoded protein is CASSLSSGITYNEQFF.

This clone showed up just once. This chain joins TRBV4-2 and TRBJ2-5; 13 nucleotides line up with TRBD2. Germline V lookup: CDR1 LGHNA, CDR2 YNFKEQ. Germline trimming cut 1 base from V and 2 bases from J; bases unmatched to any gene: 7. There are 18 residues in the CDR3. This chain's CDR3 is CASSQVSTSGRPQETQYF. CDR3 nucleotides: TGTGCCAGCAGCCAAGTTTCGACTAGCGGGAGGCCTCAAGAGACCCAGTACTTC.

CDR3 bases: TGTGCCAGCAGCTTAGGCCCAGCGGTGAACACCGGGGAGCTGTTTTTT. Translating gives CASSLGPAVNTGELFF. The chain has TRBV7-2 and TRBJ2-2, with D tentatively TRBD2 (5 bases). Germline values: CDR1 SGHTA, CDR2 FQGNSA. The CDR3 has 16 residues. The V gene lost 1 base and the J gene lost 1 base, with 10 bases spanning the gap.

The CDR3 nucleotides are TGTGCCAGTGACAGCGACAACACTTACACTGAAGCTTTCTTT. Protein: CASDSDNTYTEAFF. This chain uses TRBV5-5 with TRBJ1-1; perhaps TRBD1 as D (5 bases). V was clipped by 8 bases and J by 3 bases, with 17 bases between them. The CDR3 spans 14 residues. From germline, CDR1 is SGHKS and CDR2 YYEKEE (reference sequence).

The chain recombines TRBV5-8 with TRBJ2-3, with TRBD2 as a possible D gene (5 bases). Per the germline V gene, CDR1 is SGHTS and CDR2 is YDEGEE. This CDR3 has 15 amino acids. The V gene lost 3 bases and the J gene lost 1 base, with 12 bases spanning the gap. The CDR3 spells CASSSEVWGTDTQYF. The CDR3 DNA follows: TGTGCCAGCAGCTCGGAGGTATGGGGCACAGATACGCAGTATTTT.

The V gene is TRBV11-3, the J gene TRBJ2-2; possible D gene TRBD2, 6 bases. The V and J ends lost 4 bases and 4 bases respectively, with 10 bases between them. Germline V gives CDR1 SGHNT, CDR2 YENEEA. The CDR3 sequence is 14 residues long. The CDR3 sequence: CASSSGLVTGELFF. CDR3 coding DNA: TGTGCCAGCAGCTCGGGACTCGTCACCGGGGAGCTGTTTTTT. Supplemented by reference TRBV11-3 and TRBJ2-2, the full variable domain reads EAGVVQSPRYKIIEKKQPVAFWCNPISGHNTLYWYLQNLGQGPELLIRYENEEAVDDSQLPKDRFSAERLKGVDSTLKIQPAELGDSAVYLCASSSGLVTGELFFGEGSRLTVL.

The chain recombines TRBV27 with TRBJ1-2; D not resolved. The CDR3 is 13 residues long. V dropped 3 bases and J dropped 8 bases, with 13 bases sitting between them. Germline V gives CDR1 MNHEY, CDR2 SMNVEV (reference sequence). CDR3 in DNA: TGTGCCAGCAGTTTTGGCTCCGTTGTGGGCTACACCTTC. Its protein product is CASSFGSVVGYTF.

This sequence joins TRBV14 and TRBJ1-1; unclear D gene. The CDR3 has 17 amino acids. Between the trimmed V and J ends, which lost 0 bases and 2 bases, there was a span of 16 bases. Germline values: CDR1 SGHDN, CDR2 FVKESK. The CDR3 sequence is CASSQESTIFYNTEAFF. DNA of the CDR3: TGTGCCAGCAGCCAAGAGAGTACTATATTTTATAACACTGAAGCTTTCTTT.

In DNA, the CDR3 is TGTGCCAGCAGTTTTCAGGGGCCCTACGAGCAGTACTTC. It translates to CASSFQGPYEQYF. The V gene is TRBV27, the J gene TRBJ2-7; weak D call: TRBD1 (6 bases). The CDR3 is made up of 13 amino acids. In germline, CDR1 is MNHEY, CDR2 SMNVEV (reference sequence). With 3 bases removed from V and 2 bases from J, the gap between germline ends came to 8 bases.

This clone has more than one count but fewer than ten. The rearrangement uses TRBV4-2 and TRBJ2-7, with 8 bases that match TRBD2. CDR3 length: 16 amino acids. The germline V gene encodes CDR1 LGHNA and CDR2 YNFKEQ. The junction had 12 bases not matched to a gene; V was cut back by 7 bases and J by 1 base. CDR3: CASTANGPSGSYEQYF. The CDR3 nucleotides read TGTGCCAGCACCGCCAACGGGCCTAGCGGGTCCTACGAGCAGTACTTC.

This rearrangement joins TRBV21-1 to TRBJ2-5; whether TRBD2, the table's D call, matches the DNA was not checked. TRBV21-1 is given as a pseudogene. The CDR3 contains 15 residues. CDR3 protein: CASSKGWSNGETQYF. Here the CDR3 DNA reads TGTGCCAGCAGCAAAGGATGGAGCAACGGAGAGACCCAGTACTTC.

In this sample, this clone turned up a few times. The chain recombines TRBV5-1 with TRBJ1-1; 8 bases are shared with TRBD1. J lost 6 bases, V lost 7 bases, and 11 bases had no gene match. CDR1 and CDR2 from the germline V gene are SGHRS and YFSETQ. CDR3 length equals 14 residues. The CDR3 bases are TGCGCCAGCCAACCTAGGACAGGGACTCCTGAAGCTTTCTTT. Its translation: CASQPRTGTPEAFF.

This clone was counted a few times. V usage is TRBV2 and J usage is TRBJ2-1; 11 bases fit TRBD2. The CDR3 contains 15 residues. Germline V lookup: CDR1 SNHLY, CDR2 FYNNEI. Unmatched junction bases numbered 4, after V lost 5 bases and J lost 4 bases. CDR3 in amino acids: CASSTGTSGYNEQFF. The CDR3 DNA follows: TGTGCCAGCAGTACCGGGACTAGCGGATACAATGAGCAGTTCTTC.

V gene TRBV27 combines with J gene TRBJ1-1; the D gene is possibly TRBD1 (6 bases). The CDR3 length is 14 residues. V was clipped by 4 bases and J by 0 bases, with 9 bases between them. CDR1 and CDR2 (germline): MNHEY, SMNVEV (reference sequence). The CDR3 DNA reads TGTGCCAGCAGTTACGGGGGGCTGAACACTGAAGCTTTCTTT. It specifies CASSYGGLNTEAFF.

The CDR3 nucleotides read TGCGCCAGCAGCCCCCCCGGTCCGGACAGGGGGAGGGAGACCCAGTACTTC. It encodes CASSPPGPDRGRETQYF. The chain joins TRBV5-1 to TRBJ2-5; 10 bases agree with TRBD1. J was trimmed by 5 bases and V by 4 bases; bases with no gene match: 14. The CDR3 spans 17 residues. The germline V gene has CDR1 SGHRS and CDR2 YFSETQ. Drawing the rest from reference TRBV5-1 and TRBJ2-5, the complete variable domain is KAGVTQTPRYLIKTRGQQVTLSCSPISGHRSVSWYQQTPGQGLQFLFEYFSETQRNKGNFPGRFSGRQFSNSRSEMNVSTLELGDSALYLCASSPPGPDRGRETQYFGPGTRLLVL.

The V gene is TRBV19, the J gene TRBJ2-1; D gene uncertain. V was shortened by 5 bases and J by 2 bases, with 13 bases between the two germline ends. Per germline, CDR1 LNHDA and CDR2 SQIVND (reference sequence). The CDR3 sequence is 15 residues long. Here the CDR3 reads CASSVGPPTYNEQFF. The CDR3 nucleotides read TGTGCCAGTAGTGTAGGCCCACCTACCTACAATGAGCAGTTCTTC.

CDR3: CACTLGPIGSPLHF. The DNA for the CDR3 is TGTGCCTGCACCTTGGGGCCAATCGGTTCACCCCTCCACTTT. The chain links TRBV30 to TRBJ1-6; tentatively, D is TRBD1 (5 bases). Deletions cut 6 bases from V and 9 bases from J, with 18 bases between. This CDR3 is built from 14 residues. CDR1 GTSNPN and CDR2 SVGIG come from the germline V gene (reference sequence).

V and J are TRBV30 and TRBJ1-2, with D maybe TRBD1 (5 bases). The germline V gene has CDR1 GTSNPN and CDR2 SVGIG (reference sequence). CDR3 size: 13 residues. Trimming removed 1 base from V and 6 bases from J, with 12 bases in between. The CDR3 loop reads CAWSDLGGDGYTF. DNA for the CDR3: TGTGCCTGGAGTGACCTGGGGGGGGATGGCTACACCTTC.

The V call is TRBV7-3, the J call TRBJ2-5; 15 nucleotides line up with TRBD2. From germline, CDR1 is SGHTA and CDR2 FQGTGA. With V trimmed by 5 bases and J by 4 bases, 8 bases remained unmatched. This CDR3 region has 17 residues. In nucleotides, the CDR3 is TGTGCCAGCAGCCCACGGGGACTAGCGGGAGGAGGAGAGACCCAGTACTTC. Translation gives CASSPRGLAGGGETQYF.

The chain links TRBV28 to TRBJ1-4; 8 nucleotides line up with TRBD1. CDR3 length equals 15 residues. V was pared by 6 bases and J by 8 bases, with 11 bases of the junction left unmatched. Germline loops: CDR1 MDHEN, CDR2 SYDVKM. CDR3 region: CASSPLGQGREKLFF. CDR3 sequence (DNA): TGTGCCAGCAGCCCCCTTGGACAGGGTCGGGAAAAACTGTTTTTT. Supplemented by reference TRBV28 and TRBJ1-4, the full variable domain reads DVKVTQSSRYLVKRTGEKVFLECVQDMDHENMFWYRQDPGLGLRLIYFSYDVKMKEKGDIPEGYSVSREKKERFSLILESASTNQTSMYLCASSPLGQGREKLFFGSGTQLSVL.

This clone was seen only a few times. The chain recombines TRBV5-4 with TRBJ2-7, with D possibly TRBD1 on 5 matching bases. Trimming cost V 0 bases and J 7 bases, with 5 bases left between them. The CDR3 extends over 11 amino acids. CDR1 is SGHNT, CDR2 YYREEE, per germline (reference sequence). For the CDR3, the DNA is TGTGCCAGCAGCTTGGCAGGGGAGCAGTACTTC. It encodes CASSLAGEQYF.

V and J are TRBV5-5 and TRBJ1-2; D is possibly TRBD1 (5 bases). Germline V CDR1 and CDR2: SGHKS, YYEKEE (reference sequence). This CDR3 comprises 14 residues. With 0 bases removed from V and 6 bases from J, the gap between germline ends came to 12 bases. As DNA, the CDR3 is TGTGCCAGCAGCTTGGAATGGGGGGACGATGGCTACACCTTC. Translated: CASSLEWGDDGYTF.

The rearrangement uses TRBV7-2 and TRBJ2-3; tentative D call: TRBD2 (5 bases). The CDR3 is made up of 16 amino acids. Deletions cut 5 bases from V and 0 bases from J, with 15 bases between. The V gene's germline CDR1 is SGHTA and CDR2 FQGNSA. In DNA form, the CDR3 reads TGTGCCAGCAGCCTGATTGGGAGAAGTAGCACAGATACGCAGTATTTT. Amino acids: CASSLIGRSSTDTQYF.

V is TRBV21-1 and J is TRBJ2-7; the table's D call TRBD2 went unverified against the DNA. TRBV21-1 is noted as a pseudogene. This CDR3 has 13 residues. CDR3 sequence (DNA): TGTGCCAGCGCGGGTCAATGGATCTACGAGCAGTACTTC. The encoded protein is CASAGQWIYEQYF.

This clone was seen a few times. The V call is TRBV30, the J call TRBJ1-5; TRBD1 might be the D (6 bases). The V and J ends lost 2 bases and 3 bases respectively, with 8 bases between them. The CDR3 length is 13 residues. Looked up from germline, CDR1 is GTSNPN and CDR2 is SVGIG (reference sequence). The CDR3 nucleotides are TGTGCCTGGAGTCGGGACACCAATCAGCCCCAGCATTTT. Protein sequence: CAWSRDTNQPQHF.

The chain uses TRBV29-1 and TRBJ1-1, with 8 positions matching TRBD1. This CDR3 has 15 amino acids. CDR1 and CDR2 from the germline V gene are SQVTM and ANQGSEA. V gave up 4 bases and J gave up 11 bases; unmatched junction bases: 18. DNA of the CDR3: TGCAGCGTTGCTGGTGGGCGGGACAGGCTTTCTTGGGCTTTCTTT. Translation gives CSVAGGRDRLSWAFF.

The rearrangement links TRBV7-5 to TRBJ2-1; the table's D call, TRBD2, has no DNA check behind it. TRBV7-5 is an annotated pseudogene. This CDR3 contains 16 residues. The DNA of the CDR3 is TGTGTCAGAAGCTTACGGACTGAGAGCTCCTACAATGAGCAGTTCTTC. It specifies CVRSLRTESSYNEQFF.

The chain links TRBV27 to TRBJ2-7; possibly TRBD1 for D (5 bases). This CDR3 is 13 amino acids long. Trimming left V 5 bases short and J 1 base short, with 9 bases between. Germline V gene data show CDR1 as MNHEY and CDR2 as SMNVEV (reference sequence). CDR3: CASSADRSYEQYF. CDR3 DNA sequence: TGTGCCAGCAGTGCCGACAGATCCTACGAGCAGTACTTC.

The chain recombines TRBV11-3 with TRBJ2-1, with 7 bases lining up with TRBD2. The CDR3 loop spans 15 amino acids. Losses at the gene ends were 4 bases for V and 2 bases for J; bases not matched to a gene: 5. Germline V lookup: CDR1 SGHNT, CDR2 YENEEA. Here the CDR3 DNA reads TGTGCCAGCAGCTGGCGGGAGTCCACCTACAATGAGCAGTTCTTC. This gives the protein CASSWRESTYNEQFF.

For the CDR3, the DNA is TGTGCCAGCAGGCGTGATCCGGGACAGGGAACCTACGAGCAGTACTTC. Translated, it gives CASRRDPGQGTYEQYF. The chain employs TRBV28 and TRBJ2-7; the match to TRBD1 covers 9 bases. V was clipped by 6 bases and J by 2 bases; unmatched bases: 11. The CDR3 covers 16 residues. Germline V gene sequence: CDR1 MDHEN, CDR2 SYDVKM.

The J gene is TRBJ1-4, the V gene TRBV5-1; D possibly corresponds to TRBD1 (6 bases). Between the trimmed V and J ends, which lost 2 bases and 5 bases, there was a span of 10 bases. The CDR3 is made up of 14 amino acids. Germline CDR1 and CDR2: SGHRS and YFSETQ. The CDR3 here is CASSFGQSNEKLFF. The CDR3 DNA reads TGCGCCAGCAGCTTTGGACAGTCCAATGAAAAACTGTTTTTT.